A single sample is the source of the 18 T cell receptor beta chains below, sequenced in a study of blood T cell repertoires in COVID-19. Clones were sequenced by immunoSEQ multiplex PCR, and TCRdb holds only the in-frame ones, with some missing. Among tens of thousands of clones listed, about four fifths were seen once. Sequenced: peripheral blood. The origin of the receptors is a man older than 75 with COVID-19, enrolled during active disease.

This chain's CDR3 is CASSITQSGNTIYF. For the CDR3, the DNA is TGTGCCAGCAGTATAACACAGTCTGGAAACACCATATATTTT. This sequence joins TRBV28 and TRBJ1-3; D unclear. Per the germline V gene, CDR1 is MDHEN and CDR2 is SYDVKM. Trimming cost V 5 bases and J 1 base, with 9 bases left between them. The CDR3 runs to 14 residues.

The V and J genes are TRBV13 and TRBJ1-2; 7 bases map to TRBD1. V shed 0 bases and J 5 bases; nucleotides not matched to a gene: 3. Germline-derived CDR1 and CDR2 are PRHDT and FYEKMQ (reference sequence). The CDR3 has 14 residues. CDR3 sequence: CASSLGTGEYGYTF. CDR3 nucleotide sequence: TGTGCCAGCAGCTTAGGAACAGGGGAATATGGCTACACCTTC. Full variable domain (rest looked up from reference TRBV13 and TRBJ1-2): AAGVIQSPRHLIKEKRETATLKCYPIPRHDTVYWYQQGPGQDPQFLISFYEKMQSDKGSIPDRFSAQQFSDYHSELNMSSLELGDSALYFCASSLGTGEYGYTFGSGTRLTVV.

The chain has TRBV10-3 and TRBJ1-5; a weak D match, TRBD1 (6 bases). The CDR3 totals 15 residues. With 4 bases removed from V and 3 bases from J, the gap between germline ends came to 13 bases. Germline loops: CDR1 ENHRY, CDR2 SYGVKD. CDR3 in DNA: TGTGCCATCAGTGGGGGACAAGAACCCAATCAGCCCCAGCATTTT. Translating it yields CAISGGQEPNQPQHF.

This sequence joins TRBV18 and TRBJ1-6; 7 positions match TRBD1. The germline V gene has CDR1 KGHSH and CDR2 LQKENI. This CDR3 is 17 amino acids long. J lost 4 bases, V lost 1 base, and 7 bases had no gene match. The CDR3 region is CASSPQQGFSYNSPLHF. The CDR3 coding sequence is TGTGCCAGCTCACCACAACAGGGGTTCTCGTATAATTCACCCCTCCACTTT.

For the CDR3, the DNA is TGTGCCAGCAGCCAAGCTGGGACAGGGAGGGACGTCCTGACTTTC. Protein sequence: CASSQAGTGRDVLTF. V and J are TRBV3-1 (or the pseudogene TRBV3-2) and TRBJ2-6; 9 nucleotides agree with TRBD1. V shed 1 base, J shed 11 bases, and the junction held 6 bases outside the gene matches. The CDR3 is 15 amino acids. Germline V gene sequence: CDR1 LGHDT, CDR2 YNNKEL (reference sequence).

This clone has only a few counts. The DNA of the CDR3 is TGTGCCAGCAGCAAAGGGGAGGGGGTCGCCAACATTCAGTACTTC. Translation: CASSKGEGVANIQYF. The V and J genes are TRBV21-1 and TRBJ2-4; the table's TRBD2 call for D was not verified on the DNA. TRBV21-1 is a pseudogene segment. There are 15 residues in the CDR3.

J is TRBJ1-3 and V is TRBV4-3; D may be TRBD1 (5 bases). Deletions cut 4 bases from V and 8 bases from J, with 24 bases between. The CDR3 loop spans 17 amino acids. Germline values: CDR1 LGHNA, CDR2 YSLEER. The CDR3, as DNA: TGCGCCAGCAGCCGCGCGATCGGCGGGGGTTCGTTTCACACCATATATTTT. This encodes CASSRAIGGGSFHTIYF.

Note on this clone: The junction departs from germline at one end; a sequencing error may be responsible. The chain uses TRBV6-5 and TRBJ2-5; D may be TRBD1 (6 bases). CDR3 length equals 14 residues. The germline CDR1 and CDR2 sequences are MNHEY and SVGAGI. The CDR3 reads CASSYSGAQETQYF. Written as DNA, the CDR3 is TGTGCCAGCAGCTACTCAGGGGCCCAAGAGACCCAGTACTTC.

This rearrangement joins TRBV13 to TRBJ2-7, with D possibly matching TRBD1 (5 bases). The ends were cut back, 5 bases at V and 3 bases at J, with 17 bases in the middle. The CDR3 has 15 residues. Germline V gene data show CDR1 as PRHDT and CDR2 as FYEKMQ (reference sequence). CDR3 in amino acids: CASSTTAPGNYEQYV. The DNA of the CDR3 is TGTGCCAGCAGCACGACAGCCCCTGGGAACTACGAGCAGTACGTC.

The chain has TRBV29-1 and TRBJ2-1; 10 bases are a match to TRBD2. Germline CDR1 SQVTM, CDR2 ANQGSEA. This CDR3 has 13 amino acids. The V gene end was trimmed by 5 bases and the J gene end by 6 bases; junction bases not matched to a gene: 4. CDR3 region: CSVLAGGFNEQFF. In DNA form, the CDR3 reads TGCAGCGTTTTAGCGGGGGGATTCAATGAGCAGTTCTTC.

The chain recombines TRBV11-2 with TRBJ1-3; D possibly corresponds to TRBD1 (5 bases). V was cut by 5 bases and J by 8 bases, with 7 bases left in between. This CDR3 spans 11 amino acids. Per germline, CDR1 SGHAT and CDR2 FQNNGV. CDR3 amino acids: CASSGGYTIYF. CDR3 in DNA: TGTGCCAGCAGCGGGGGGTACACCATATATTTT.

This clone appeared a single time. The chain couples TRBV6-6 to TRBJ2-1, with 9 bases identical to TRBD2. This CDR3 is 14 amino acids long. J was trimmed by 1 base and V by 7 bases; bases with no gene match: 2. Germline V CDR1 and CDR2: MNHNY, SVGAGI (reference sequence). The CDR3 loop is CASMLAGSYNEQFF. Written as DNA, the CDR3 is TGTGCCAGCATGCTAGCGGGATCCTACAATGAGCAGTTCTTC.

The chain employs TRBV14 and TRBJ2-2, with 14 bases that match TRBD2. Trimming removed 4 bases from V and 2 bases from J; junction bases left unmatched: 3. Germline assignment: CDR1 SGHDN and CDR2 FVKESK. This CDR3 comprises 17 residues. CDR3 sequence: CASSLGLAGANTGELFF. The CDR3 nucleotides are TGTGCCAGCAGCCTGGGACTAGCGGGAGCAAACACCGGGGAGCTGTTTTTT.

The chain has TRBV21-1 and TRBJ1-5; the table's D call of TRBD1 was not tested on the DNA. TRBV21-1 is tagged as a pseudogene. The CDR3 runs 13 residues. This chain's CDR3 is CERGTGPNQPQHF. For the CDR3, the DNA is TGTGAAAGGGGAACAGGGCCGAATCAGCCCCAGCATTTT.

V usage is TRBV2 and J usage is TRBJ2-4, with 12 nucleotides matching TRBD1. The CDR3 spans 18 residues. Germline V CDR1 and CDR2: SNHLY, FYNNEI. J gave up 1 base and V 3 bases, and 7 bases lay outside the gene matches. Here the CDR3 DNA reads TGTGCCAGCAGTGAGGGACAGGGGGCGGTGGAGGCCAAAAACATTCAGTACTTC. This sequence encodes CASSEGQGAVEAKNIQYF.

The V gene is TRBV24-1, the J gene TRBJ1-1, with a possible D match to TRBD1 (5 bases). The CDR3 is 14 amino acids. CDR1 is KGHDR, CDR2 SFDVKD, per germline. V was cut by 0 bases and J by 1 base, with 5 bases left in between. This CDR3 is CATSDLDRNTEAFF. In nucleotides, the CDR3 is TGTGCCACCAGTGATTTGGACAGGAACACTGAAGCTTTCTTT.

This clone has more than one count but fewer than ten. The V gene is TRBV9, the J gene TRBJ1-2; tentative D call: TRBD1 (6 bases). Germline CDR1 reads SGDLS; CDR2 reads YYNGEE. V was trimmed by 1 base and J by 2 bases, leaving 12 bases between them. CDR3 size: 15 residues. This CDR3 reads CASSVWDTQNYGYTF. The CDR3 region has the DNA TGTGCCAGCAGCGTATGGGACACCCAAAACTATGGCTACACCTTC.

V usage is TRBV9 and J usage is TRBJ1-2, with 8 bases aligning to TRBD1. The germline V gene has CDR1 SGDLS and CDR2 YYNGEE. The CDR3 has 15 amino acids. V lost 3 bases to trimming and J lost 4 bases; unmatched junction nucleotides: 8. CDR3 nucleotide sequence: TGTGCCAGCAGCGCGACAGGGGAACGGAGCTATGGCTACACCTTC. Residues: CASSATGERSYGYTF.